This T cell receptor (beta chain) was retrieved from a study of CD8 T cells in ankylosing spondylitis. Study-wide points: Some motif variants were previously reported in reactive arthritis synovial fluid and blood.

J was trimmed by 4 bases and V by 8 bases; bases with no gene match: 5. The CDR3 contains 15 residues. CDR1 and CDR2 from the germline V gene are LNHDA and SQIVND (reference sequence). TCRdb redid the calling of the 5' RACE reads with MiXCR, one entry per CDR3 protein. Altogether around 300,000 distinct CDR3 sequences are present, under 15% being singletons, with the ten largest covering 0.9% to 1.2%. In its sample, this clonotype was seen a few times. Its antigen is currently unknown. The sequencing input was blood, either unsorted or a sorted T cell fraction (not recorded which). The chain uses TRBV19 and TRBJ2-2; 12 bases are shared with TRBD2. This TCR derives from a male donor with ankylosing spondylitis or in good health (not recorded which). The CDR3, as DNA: TGTGCCAGTTCTAGCGGGGGGGCTGGCACCGGGGAGCTGTTTTTT. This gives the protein CASSSGGAGTGELFF. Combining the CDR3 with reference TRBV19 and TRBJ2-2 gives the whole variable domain DGGITQSPKYLFRKEGQNVTLSCEQNLNHDAMYWYRQDPGQGLRLIYYSQIVNDFQKGDIAEGYSVSREKKESFPLTVTSAQKNPTAFYLCASSSGGAGTGELFFGEGSRLTVL.